The rows below give T cell receptor beta chains drawn from one sample of a study of shared clonotypes between healthy human individuals. Only in-frame clones appear in the TCRdb table, and some are missing; sequencing was by immunoSEQ multiplex PCR. The profile shows 1,400,000 or so clones, around 98.5% of them singletons. Sequenced material: naive CD4+ T cells sorted from blood. These receptors originate from a man younger than 45 in good health. Each CDR3 is given with its conserved first and last residue. The order of the fields is CDR3 length, J gene, D gene, V gene, clone size, CDR3 protein, CDR3 DNA. The D gene is left open where the match is weak. Clone size appears in some rows only: once, few, many, or a class for an expanded clone.

17,TRBJ2-5,-,TRBV7-6,-,CASSPLGASRHSETQYF,TGTGCCAGCAGCCCCCTCGGTGCTAGTCGACATTCGGAGACCCAGTACTTC
14,TRBJ1-1,TRBD1,TRBV7-9,-,CASSSGGSNTEAFF,TGTGCCAGCAGCTCAGGGGGCTCGAACACTGAAGCTTTCTTT
18,TRBJ2-3,-,TRBV1,-,CTSSYGLAGTPITDTQYF,TGCACCAGCAGTTACGGACTAGCGGGAACACCCATCACAGATACGCAGTATTTT
13,TRBJ2-5,TRBD1,TRBV5-1,once,CASSRNRGETQYF,TGCGCCAGCAGCCGAAACAGGGGAGAGACCCAGTACTTC
11,TRBJ2-3,-,TRBV5-6,-,CASSRTDTQYF,TGTGCCAGCAGCCGTACAGATACGCAGTATTTT
14,TRBJ2-2,-,TRBV18,-,CASSQQVNTGELFF,TGTGCCAGCTCACAACAGGTGAACACCGGGGAGCTGTTTTTT
12,TRBJ2-7,-,TRBV19,-,CASSIMGSEQYF,TGTGCCAGTAGTATCATGGGGAGCGAGCAGTACTTC
14,TRBJ2-2,-,TRBV18,-,CASSPLGLAGELFF,TGTGCCAGCTCACCCTTGGGGCTCGCCGGGGAGCTGTTTTTT
16,TRBJ2-3,TRBD1,TRBV25-1,-,CASSEEVRGSTDTQYF,TGTGCCAGCAGTGAGGAGGTCAGGGGGAGCACAGATACGCAGTATTTT
13,TRBJ1-5,-,TRBV5-4,-,CASSLGPHQPQHF,TGTGCCAGCAGCTTGGGGCCCCATCAGCCCCAGCATTTT
11,TRBJ1-1,-,TRBV2,-,CASRQGGEAFF,TGTGCCAGCAGACAGGGAGGAGAAGCTTTCTTT
14,TRBJ2-5,-,TRBV29-1,-,CSVDHGTTQETQYF,TGCAGCGTCGACCATGGGACAACCCAAGAGACCCAGTACTTC
14,TRBJ2-7,-,TRBV7-9,-,CASSFSQGIYEQYF,TGTGCCAGCAGCTTCTCACAGGGTATTTACGAGCAGTACTTC
14,TRBJ2-7,-,TRBV28,-,CASSSSFGSYEQYF,TGTGCCAGCAGTTCCTCTTTCGGCTCCTACGAGCAGTACTTC
13,TRBJ1-5,-,TRBV2,-,CASRGEGWEPQHF,TGTGCCAGCAGAGGAGAAGGCTGGGAGCCCCAGCATTTT
14,TRBJ1-2,-,TRBV5-6,-,CASRRTTSMEGYTF,TGTGCCAGCAGGCGTACGACATCTATGGAAGGCTACACCTTC
14,TRBJ1-4,-,TRBV19,-,CASSIQGLNEKLFF,TGTGCCAGTAGTATACAGGGCCTTAATGAAAAACTGTTTTTT
15,TRBJ2-7,-,TRBV6-5,-,CASSKLGQSFGEQYF,TGTGCCAGCAGTAAGCTCGGACAGTCTTTTGGCGAGCAGTACTTC
16,TRBJ2-1,TRBD2,TRBV29-1,-,CSVGRLAGETYNEQFF,TGCAGCGTTGGTCGACTAGCGGGAGAGACCTACAATGAGCAGTTCTTC
16,TRBJ1-5,TRBD1,TRBV5-5,-,CASSYLTGSGNQPQHF,TGTGCCAGCAGCTATTTGACAGGGTCTGGCAATCAGCCCCAGCATTTT
11,TRBJ2-7,-,TRBV20-1,-,CSARGPGEQYF,TGCAGTGCTAGGGGCCCGGGCGAGCAGTACTTC
16,TRBJ2-7,TRBD1,TRBV18,-,CASSQVTGTGTYEQYF,TGTGCCAGCTCACAAGTAACCGGGACAGGGACTTACGAGCAGTACTTC
13,TRBJ2-7,TRBD1,TRBV10-2,-,CASSRTGGYEQYF,TGCGCCAGCAGCAGGACAGGGGGCTACGAGCAGTACTTC
14,TRBJ2-5,-,TRBV5-1,-,CASSLVPDQETQYF,TGCGCCAGCAGCTTGGTACCGGATCAAGAGACCCAGTACTTC
15,TRBJ2-7,TRBD2,TRBV18,-,CASSPKRESSYEQYF,TGTGCCAGCTCACCCAAGCGGGAGTCCTCCTACGAGCAGTACTTC
14,TRBJ2-1,TRBD1,TRBV5-1,-,CASSSQGSLSEQFF,TGCGCCAGCAGCTCACAGGGGAGCTTATCTGAGCAGTTCTTC
15,TRBJ2-4,-,TRBV4-1,once,CASSQGAWAKNIQYF,TGCGCCAGCAGCCAAGGGGCTTGGGCCAAAAACATTCAGTACTTC
17,TRBJ2-1,TRBD2,TRBV9,-,CASSVDPASGSVNEQFF,TGTGCCAGCAGCGTAGACCCCGCTAGCGGGAGCGTCAATGAGCAGTTCTTC
15,TRBJ1-2,-,TRBV5-6,-,CASSQGRRQNYGYTF,TGTGCCAGCAGCCAGGGACGGCGACAAAACTATGGCTACACCTTC
17,TRBJ2-2,-,TRBV21-1,-,CASSKAPDRDVTGELFF,TGTGCCAGCAGCAAAGCCCCGGACAGGGACGTAACCGGGGAGCTGTTTTTT
16,TRBJ2-7,-,TRBV18,once,CASSPPYSWKFYEQYF,TGTGCCAGCTCACCACCGTACAGCTGGAAATTCTACGAGCAGTACTTC
15,TRBJ1-5,TRBD1,TRBV4-1,-,CASSQGDSYNQPQHF,TGCGCCAGCAGCCAAGGGGACAGCTATAATCAGCCCCAGCATTTT
13,TRBJ2-7,TRBD1,TRBV5-4,once,CASGGTGVYEQYF,TGTGCCAGCGGTGGAACAGGGGTCTACGAGCAGTACTTC
14,TRBJ2-3,-,TRBV5-1,-,CASSLEGVGDTQYF,TGCGCCAGCAGCTTGGAGGGGGTTGGAGATACGCAGTATTTT
16,TRBJ2-1,TRBD2,TRBV6-1,once,CASSDPLAGGPYEQFF,TGTGCCAGCAGTGATCCCCTAGCGGGAGGGCCATATGAGCAGTTCTTC
15,TRBJ1-4,-,TRBV28,-,CASSLSVPGGEKLFF,TGTGCCAGCAGTTTATCAGTCCCCGGGGGTGAAAAACTGTTTTTT
14,TRBJ1-5,-,TRBV5-4,-,CASSAAGDNQPQHF,TGTGCCAGCAGCGCAGCAGGGGACAATCAGCCCCAGCATTTT
16,TRBJ1-1,-,TRBV5-1,-,CASSFFLGGSNTEAFF,TGCGCCAGCAGCTTCTTTCTTGGGGGATCGAACACTGAAGCTTTCTTT